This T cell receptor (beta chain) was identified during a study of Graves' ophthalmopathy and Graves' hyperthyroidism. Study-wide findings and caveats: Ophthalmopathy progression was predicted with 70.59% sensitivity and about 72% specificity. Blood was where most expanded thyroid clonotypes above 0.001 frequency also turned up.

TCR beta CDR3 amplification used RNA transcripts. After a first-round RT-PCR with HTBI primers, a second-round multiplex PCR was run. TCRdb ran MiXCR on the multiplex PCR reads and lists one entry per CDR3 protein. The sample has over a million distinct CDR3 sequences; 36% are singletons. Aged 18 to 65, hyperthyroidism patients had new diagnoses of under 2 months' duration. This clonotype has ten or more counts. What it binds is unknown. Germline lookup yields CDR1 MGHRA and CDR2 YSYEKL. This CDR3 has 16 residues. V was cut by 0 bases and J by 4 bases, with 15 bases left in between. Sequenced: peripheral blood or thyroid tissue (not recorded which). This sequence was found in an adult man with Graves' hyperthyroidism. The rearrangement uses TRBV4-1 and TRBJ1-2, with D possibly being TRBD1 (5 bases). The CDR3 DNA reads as TGCGCCAGCAGCCAAGATTTGGCCGGGGCCATCTATGGCTACACCTTC. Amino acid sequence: CASSQDLAGAIYGYTF.